Included here is one T cell receptor (beta chain) sequence, with context. The data were taken from a study of blood T cell repertoires in COVID-19. In the study overall: Sites in the United States, Italy and Spain provided acute and convalescent COVID-19 samples.

The protocol was immunoSEQ multiplex PCR, while the TCRdb copy is restricted to in-frame clones and leaves out a portion. The sample records 120,000 to 150,000 clones, over 75% being singletons. Seattle patients were enrolled during active infection and followed longitudinally. V trimming: 5 bases; J trimming: 4 bases; junction bases outside the gene matches: 7. The CDR3 runs to 15 residues. The germline CDR1 and CDR2 sequences are KGHSH and LQKENI. The source material was peripheral blood. The chain links TRBV18 to TRBJ2-1; 8 bases line up with TRBD1. This clonotype was obtained from a woman aged 60-70 years with COVID-19, enrolled during active disease. The CDR3 spells CASSSTGGVYNEQFF. For the CDR3, the DNA is TGTGCCAGCTCATCAACAGGGGGAGTTTACAATGAGCAGTTCTTC.